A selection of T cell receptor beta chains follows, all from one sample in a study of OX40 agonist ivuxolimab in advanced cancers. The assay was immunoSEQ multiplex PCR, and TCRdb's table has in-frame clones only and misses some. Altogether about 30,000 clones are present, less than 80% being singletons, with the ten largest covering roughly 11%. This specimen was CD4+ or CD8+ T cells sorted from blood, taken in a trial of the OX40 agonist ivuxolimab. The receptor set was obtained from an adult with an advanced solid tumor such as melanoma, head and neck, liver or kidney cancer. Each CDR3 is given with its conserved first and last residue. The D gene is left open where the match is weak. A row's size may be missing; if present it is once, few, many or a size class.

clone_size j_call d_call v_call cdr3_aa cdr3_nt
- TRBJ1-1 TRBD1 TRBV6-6 CASRSVDRGFEAFF TGTGCCAGCAGGAGTGTCGACAGGGGTTTTGAAGCTTTCTTT
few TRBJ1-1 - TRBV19 CASSNRYTEAFF TGTGCCAGTAGTAACAGGTACACTGAAGCTTTCTTT
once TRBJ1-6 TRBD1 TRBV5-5 CASSLAGQGNSPLHF TGTGCCAGCAGCTTGGCGGGACAGGGAAATTCACCCCTCCACTTT
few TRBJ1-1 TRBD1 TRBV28 CASGQGFGTEAFF TGTGCCAGCGGACAGGGCTTTGGGACTGAAGCTTTCTTT
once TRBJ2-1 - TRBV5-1 CASSGAHEQFF TGCGCCAGCAGCGGGGCCCATGAGCAGTTCTTC
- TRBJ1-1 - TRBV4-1 CASSQISPPTVGAFF TGCGCCAGCAGCCAAATAAGCCCACCCACGGTCGGTGCTTTCTTT
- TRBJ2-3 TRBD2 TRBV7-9 CATERGGRLDTQYF TGTGCCACCGAGCGGGGGGGCCGCTTGGATACGCAGTATTTT
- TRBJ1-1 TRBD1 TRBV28 CASRGQGLNTEAFF TGTGCCAGCAGGGGACAGGGTTTGAACACTGAAGCTTTCTTT
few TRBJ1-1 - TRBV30 CAWTLGRGNTEAFF TGTGCCTGGACCTTGGGAAGGGGGAACACTGAAGCTTTCTTT
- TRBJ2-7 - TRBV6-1 CASSDSGIYEQYF TGTGCCAGCAGTGATAGTGGGATCTACGAGCAGTACTTC
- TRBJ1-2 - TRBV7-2 CASSPGQSPFYGYTF TGTGCCAGCAGCCCGGGACAAAGCCCTTTCTATGGCTACACCTTC
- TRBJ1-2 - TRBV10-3 CAISEVTGWDGYTF TGTGCCATCAGTGAGGTGACAGGCTGGGATGGCTACACCTTC
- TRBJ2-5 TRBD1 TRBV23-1 CASSLSGGKETQYF TGCGCCAGCAGTCTGTCAGGGGGTAAAGAGACCCAGTACTTC
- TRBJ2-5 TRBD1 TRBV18 CASSPLGQGAGETQYF TGTGCCAGCTCACCCCTGGGACAGGGGGCAGGAGAGACCCAGTACTTC
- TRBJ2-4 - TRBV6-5 CASSQGPIQYF TGTGCCAGCAGCCAGGGGCCCATTCAGTACTTC
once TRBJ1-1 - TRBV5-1 CASSRGMNTEAFF TGCGCCAGCAGCCGGGGGATGAACACTGAAGCTTTCTTT
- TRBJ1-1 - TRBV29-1 CSVRQQANTEAFF TGCAGCGTTCGCCAGCAGGCGAACACTGAAGCTTTCTTT
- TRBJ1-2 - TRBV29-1 CSVDELFYGYTF TGCAGCGTTGATGAGCTCTTCTATGGCTACACCTTC
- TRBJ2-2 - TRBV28 CASRVYTGELFF TGTGCCAGCAGAGTATACACCGGGGAGCTGTTTTTT
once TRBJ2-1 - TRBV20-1 CSASLALSQFF TGCAGTGCTAGTCTAGCTCTTTCGCAGTTCTTC
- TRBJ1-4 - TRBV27 CASSPQGARNEKLFF TGTGCCAGCAGTCCCCAGGGAGCCCGGAATGAAAAACTGTTTTTT
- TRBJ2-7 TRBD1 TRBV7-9 CASSSPGQGDYEQYF TGTGCCAGCAGCTCTCCGGGACAGGGGGACTACGAGCAGTACTTC
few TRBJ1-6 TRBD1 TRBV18 CASSPLPGTAYSYNSPLHF TGTGCCAGCTCACCGCTCCCCGGGACAGCCTATTCCTATAATTCACCCCTCCACTTT
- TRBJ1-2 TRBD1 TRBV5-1 CASSPGQTYGYTF TGCGCCAGCAGCCCGGGACAGACGTATGGCTACACCTTC
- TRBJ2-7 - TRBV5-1 CASSMAALSYEQYF TGCGCCAGCAGCATGGCAGCGTTATCCTACGAGCAGTACTTC
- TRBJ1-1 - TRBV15 CATSRDRGLNTEAFF TGTGCCACCAGCAGAGATCGGGGCTTGAACACTGAAGCTTTCTTT
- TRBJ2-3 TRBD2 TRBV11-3 CASSFRGGLDTQYF TGTGCCAGCAGCTTCCGGGGGGGGTTAGATACGCAGTATTTT
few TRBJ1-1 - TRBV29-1 CSVATGLNTEAFF TGCAGCGTAGCTACAGGGTTGAACACTGAAGCTTTCTTT
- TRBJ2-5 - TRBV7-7 CASSLDGRGQETQYF TGTGCCAGCAGCTTAGATGGACGGGGGCAAGAGACCCAGTACTTC
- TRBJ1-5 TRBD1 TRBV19 CASTRQGHQPQHF TGTGCCAGTACCCGACAGGGGCATCAGCCCCAGCATTTT
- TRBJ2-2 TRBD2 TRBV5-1 CASSVSGGETGELFF TGCGCCAGCAGCGTTAGCGGGGGGGAGACCGGGGAGCTGTTTTTT
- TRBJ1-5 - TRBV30 CAWSVTGPQHF TGTGCCTGGAGTGTTACCGGGCCCCAGCATTTT